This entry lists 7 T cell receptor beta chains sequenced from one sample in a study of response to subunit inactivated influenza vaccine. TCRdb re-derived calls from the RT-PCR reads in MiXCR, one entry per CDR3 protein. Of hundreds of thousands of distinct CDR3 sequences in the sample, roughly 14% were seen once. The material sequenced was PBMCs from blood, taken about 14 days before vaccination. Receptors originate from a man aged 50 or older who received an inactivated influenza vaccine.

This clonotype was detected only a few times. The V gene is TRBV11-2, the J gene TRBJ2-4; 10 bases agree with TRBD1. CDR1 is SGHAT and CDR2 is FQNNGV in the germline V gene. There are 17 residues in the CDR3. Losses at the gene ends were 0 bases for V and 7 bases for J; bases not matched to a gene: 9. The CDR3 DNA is TGTGCCAGCAGCTTAGATACGAGGACAGGGGGTACGAACATTCAGTACTTC. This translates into CASSLDTRTGGTNIQYF.

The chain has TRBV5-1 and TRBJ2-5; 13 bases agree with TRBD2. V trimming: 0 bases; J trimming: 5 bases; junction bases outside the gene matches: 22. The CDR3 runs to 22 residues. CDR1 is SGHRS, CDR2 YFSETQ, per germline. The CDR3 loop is CASSLGTSGTSGINSRRETQYF. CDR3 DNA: TGCGCCAGCAGCTTGGGGACCTCCGGGACTAGCGGGATCAATTCACGGAGGGAGACCCAGTACTTC.

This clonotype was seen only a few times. The CDR3 coding sequence is TGTGCCAGCAGCTTAGAAGCTAGCGCCCGTCACGAGCAGTACTTC. Translating gives CASSLEASARHEQYF. The chain uses TRBV11-2 and TRBJ2-7; D is possibly TRBD2 (6 bases). This CDR3 contains 15 residues. V was shortened by 0 bases and J by 5 bases, with 14 bases between the two germline ends. Germline CDR1 is SGHAT and CDR2 is FQNNGV. The entire variable domain, with the rest obtained from reference TRBV11-2 and TRBJ2-7, is as follows: EAGVAQSPRYKIIEKRQSVAFWCNPISGHATLYWYQQILGQGPKLLIQFQNNGVVDDSQLPKDRFSAERLKGVDSTLKIQPAKLEDSAVYLCASSLEASARHEQYFGPGTRLTVT.

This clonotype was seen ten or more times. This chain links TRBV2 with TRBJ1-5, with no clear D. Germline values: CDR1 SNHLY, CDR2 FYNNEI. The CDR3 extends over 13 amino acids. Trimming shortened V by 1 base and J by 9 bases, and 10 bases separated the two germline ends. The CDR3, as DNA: TGTGCCAGCAGTGAAGACGGGAGATTGCCCCAGCATTTT. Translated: CASSEDGRLPQHF.

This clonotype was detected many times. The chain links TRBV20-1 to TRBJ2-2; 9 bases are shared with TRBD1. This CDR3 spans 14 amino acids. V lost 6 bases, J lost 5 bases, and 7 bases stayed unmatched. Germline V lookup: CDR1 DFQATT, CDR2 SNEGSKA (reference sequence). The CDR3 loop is CSAEQGQGTGELFF. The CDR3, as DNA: TGCAGTGCCGAACAGGGACAGGGAACCGGGGAGCTGTTTTTT.

The chain's CDR3 is CARPPFIGTRMGEQYF. Written as DNA, the CDR3 is TGTGCCAGACCCCCATTTATAGGGACTAGGATGGGCGAGCAGTACTTC. The chain links TRBV12-3 or TRBV12-4 to TRBJ2-7; 8 bases agree with TRBD2. This CDR3 is 16 amino acids long. The J segment lost 6 bases and the V segment lost 9 bases, leaving 19 bases of the junction unmatched.

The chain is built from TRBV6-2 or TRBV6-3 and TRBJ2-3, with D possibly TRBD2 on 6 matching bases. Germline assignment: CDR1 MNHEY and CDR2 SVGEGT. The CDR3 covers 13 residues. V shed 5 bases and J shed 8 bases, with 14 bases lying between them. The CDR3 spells CASSIARETTQYF. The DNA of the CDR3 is TGTGCCAGCAGTATTGCCCGGGAGACTACGCAGTATTTT.